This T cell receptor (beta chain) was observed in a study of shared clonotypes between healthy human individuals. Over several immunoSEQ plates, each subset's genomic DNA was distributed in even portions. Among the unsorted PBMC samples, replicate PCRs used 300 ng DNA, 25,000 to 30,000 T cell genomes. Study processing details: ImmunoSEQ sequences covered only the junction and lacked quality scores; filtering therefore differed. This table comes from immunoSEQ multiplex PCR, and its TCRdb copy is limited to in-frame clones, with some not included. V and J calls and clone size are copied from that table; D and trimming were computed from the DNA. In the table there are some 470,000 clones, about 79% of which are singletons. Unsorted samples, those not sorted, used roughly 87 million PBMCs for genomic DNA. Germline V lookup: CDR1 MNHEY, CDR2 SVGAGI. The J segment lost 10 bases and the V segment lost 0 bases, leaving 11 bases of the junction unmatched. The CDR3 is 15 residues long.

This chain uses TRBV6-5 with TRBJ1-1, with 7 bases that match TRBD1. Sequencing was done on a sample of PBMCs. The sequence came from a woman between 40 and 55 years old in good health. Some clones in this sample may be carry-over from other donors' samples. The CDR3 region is CASSYSFAGGSRAFF. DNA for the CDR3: TGTGCCAGCAGTTACTCGTTTGCAGGGGGGTCCCGAGCTTTCTTT.